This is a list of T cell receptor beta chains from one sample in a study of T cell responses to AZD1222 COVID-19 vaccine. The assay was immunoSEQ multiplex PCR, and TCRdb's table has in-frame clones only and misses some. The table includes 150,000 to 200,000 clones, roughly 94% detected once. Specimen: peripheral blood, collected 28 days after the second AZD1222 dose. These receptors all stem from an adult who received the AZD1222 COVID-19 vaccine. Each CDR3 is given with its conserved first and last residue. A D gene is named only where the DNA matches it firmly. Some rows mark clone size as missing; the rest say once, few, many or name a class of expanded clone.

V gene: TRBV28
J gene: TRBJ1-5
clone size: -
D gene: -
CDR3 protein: CASSLFRGPPVAQHF
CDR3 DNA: TGTGCCAGCAGTTTATTTAGAGGCCCCCCAGTAGCCCAGCATTTT

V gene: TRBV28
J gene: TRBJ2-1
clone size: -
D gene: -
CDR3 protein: CASSKRQWGGSSAYNEQFF
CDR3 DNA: TGTGCCAGCAGCAAACGACAGTGGGGGGGCTCTAGCGCCTACAATGAGCAGTTCTTC

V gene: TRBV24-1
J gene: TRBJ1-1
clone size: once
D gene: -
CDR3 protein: CATSDLLQAFF
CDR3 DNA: TGTGCCACCAGTGATTTGCTCCAGGCTTTCTTT

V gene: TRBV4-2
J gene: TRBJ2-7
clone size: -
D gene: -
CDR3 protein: CASSQDGPTGQYF
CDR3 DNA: TGTGCCAGCAGCCAAGATGGCCCGACGGGGCAGTACTTC

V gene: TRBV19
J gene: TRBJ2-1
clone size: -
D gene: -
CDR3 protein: CASSIRLYNEQFF
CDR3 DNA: TGTGCCAGTAGTATCCGGCTGTACAATGAGCAGTTCTTC

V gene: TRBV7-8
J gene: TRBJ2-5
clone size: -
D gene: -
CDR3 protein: CASSNLYRVNMETQYF
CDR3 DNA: TGTGCCAGCAGCAACCTGTACAGGGTTAATATGGAGACCCAGTACTTC

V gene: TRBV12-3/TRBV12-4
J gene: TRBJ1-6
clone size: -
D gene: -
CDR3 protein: CASSFDSPLHF
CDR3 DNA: TGTGCCAGCAGTTTTGATTCACCCCTCCACTTT

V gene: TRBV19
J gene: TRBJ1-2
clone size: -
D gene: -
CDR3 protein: CASSFHTSGGYTF
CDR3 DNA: TGTGCCAGTAGTTTCCATACATCGGGCGGCTACACCTTC

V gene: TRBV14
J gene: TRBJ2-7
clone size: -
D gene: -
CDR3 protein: CASSPGVGIPYEQYF
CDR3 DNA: TGTGCCAGCAGCCCCGGCGTGGGGATCCCCTACGAGCAGTACTTC

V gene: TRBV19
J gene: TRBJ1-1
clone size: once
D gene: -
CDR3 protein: CASSTTTNTEAFF
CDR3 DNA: TGTGCCAGTAGTACTACAACGAACACTGAAGCTTTCTTT

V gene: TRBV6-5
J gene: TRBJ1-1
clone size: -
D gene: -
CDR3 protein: CASSYSKGTEAFF
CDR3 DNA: TGTGCCAGCAGTTACTCGAAAGGGACTGAAGCTTTCTTT

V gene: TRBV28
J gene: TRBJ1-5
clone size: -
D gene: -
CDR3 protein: CASRGLGQYSNQPQHF
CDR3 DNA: TGTGCCAGCAGGGGGCTCGGGCAGTATAGCAATCAGCCCCAGCATTTT

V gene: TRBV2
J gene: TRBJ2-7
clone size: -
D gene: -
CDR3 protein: CASSLPGDPSYEQYF
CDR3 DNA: TGTGCCAGCAGTCTCCCGGGGGACCCCTCCTACGAGCAGTACTTC

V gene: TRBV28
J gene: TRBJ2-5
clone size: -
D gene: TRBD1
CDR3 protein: CASSTGGEETQYF
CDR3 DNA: TGTGCCAGCAGTACAGGGGGCGAGGAGACCCAGTACTTC

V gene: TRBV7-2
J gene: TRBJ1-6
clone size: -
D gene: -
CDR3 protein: CASSLEAQTASYNSPLHF
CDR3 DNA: TGTGCCAGCAGCTTAGAGGCCCAGACAGCCTCCTATAATTCACCCCTCCACTTT

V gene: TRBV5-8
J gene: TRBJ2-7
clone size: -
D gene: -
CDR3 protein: CASSGGLSYEQYF
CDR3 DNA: TGTGCCAGCAGCGGCGGACTATCCTACGAGCAGTACTTC

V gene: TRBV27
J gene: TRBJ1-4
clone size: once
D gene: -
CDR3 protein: CASSSTGTPGEKLFF
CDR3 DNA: TGTGCCAGCAGTTCTACCGGGACCCCAGGTGAAAAACTGTTTTTT

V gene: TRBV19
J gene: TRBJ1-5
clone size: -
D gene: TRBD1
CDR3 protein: CASSLTGGFQPQHF
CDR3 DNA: TGTGCCAGTAGCCTCACAGGGGGCTTTCAGCCCCAGCATTTT

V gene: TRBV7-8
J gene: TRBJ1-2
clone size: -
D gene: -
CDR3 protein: CASSLTWSRHF
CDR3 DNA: TGTGCCAGCAGCTTAACCTGGTCCCGACACTTC

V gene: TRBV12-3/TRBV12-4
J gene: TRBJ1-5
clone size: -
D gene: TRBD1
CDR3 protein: CASRTGGQPQHF
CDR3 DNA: TGTGCCAGCAGGACAGGGGGTCAGCCCCAGCATTTT

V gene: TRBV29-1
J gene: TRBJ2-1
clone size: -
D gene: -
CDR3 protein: CSVGGGSSYNEQFF
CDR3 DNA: TGCAGCGTTGGAGGGGGAAGCTCCTACAATGAGCAGTTCTTC

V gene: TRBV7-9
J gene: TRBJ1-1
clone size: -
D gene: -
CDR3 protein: CASSSKQGYGDTEAFF
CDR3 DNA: TGTGCCAGCAGCTCAAAACAGGGATACGGGGACACTGAAGCTTTCTTT

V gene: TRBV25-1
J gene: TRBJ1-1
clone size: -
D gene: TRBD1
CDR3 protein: CASSESGGTENTEAFF
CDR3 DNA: TGTGCCAGCAGTGAATCTGGGGGGACAGAGAACACTGAAGCTTTCTTT

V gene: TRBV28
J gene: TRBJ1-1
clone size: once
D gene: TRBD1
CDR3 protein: CVSSLDRTGVNTEAFF
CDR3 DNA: TGTGTCAGCAGTTTGGATAGGACAGGGGTAAACACTGAAGCTTTCTTT

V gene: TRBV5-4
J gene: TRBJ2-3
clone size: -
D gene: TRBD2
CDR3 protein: CASTPGLAGDTQYF
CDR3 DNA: TGTGCCAGCACACCGGGACTAGCAGGAGATACGCAGTATTTT

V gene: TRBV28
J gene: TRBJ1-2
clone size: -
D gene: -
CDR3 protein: CASSSGQFSYGYTF
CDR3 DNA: TGTGCCAGCAGTTCCGGACAGTTTTCCTATGGCTACACCTTC

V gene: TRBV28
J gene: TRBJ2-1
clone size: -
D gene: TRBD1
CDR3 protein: CASSSSGTGGGEQFF
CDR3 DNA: TGTGCCAGCAGTTCCTCCGGGACAGGGGGTGGGGAGCAGTTCTTC

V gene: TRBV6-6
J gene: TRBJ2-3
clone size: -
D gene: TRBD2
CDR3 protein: CASRLAGVTDTQYF
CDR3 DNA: TGTGCCAGCAGGTTAGCGGGAGTCACAGATACGCAGTATTTT

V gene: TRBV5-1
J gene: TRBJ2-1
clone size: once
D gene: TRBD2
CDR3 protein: CASSLGLAYNEQFF
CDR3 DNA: TGCGCCAGCAGCCTTGGACTAGCGTACAATGAGCAGTTCTTC

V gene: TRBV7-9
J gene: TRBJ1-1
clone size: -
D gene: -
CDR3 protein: CASSLGETEAFF
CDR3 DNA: TGTGCCAGCAGCTTAGGGGAAACTGAAGCTTTCTTT

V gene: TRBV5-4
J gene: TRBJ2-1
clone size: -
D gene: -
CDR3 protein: CASSFSGHQKNEQFF
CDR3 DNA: TGTGCCAGCAGCTTTTCCGGACATCAGAAGAATGAGCAGTTCTTC

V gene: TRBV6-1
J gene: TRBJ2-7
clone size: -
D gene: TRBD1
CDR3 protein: CASSEHTGQGGNEQYF
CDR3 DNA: TGTGCCAGCAGTGAACATACGGGACAGGGGGGGAACGAGCAGTACTTC

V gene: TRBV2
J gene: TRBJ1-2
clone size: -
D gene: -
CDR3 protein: CASSGGESDGYTF
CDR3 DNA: TGTGCCAGCAGTGGCGGAGAGAGCGATGGCTACACCTTC

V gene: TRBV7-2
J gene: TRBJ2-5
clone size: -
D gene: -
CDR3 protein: CASSFGRGETQYF
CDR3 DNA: TGTGCCAGCAGCTTCGGCCGGGGGGAGACCCAGTACTTC

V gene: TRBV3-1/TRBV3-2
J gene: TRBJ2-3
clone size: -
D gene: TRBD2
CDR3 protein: CASSFNSGRGTDTQYF
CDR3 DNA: TGTGCCAGCAGCTTCAATAGCGGGAGAGGCACAGATACGCAGTATTTT

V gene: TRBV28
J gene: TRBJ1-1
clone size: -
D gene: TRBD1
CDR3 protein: CASPPGQGFYTEAFF
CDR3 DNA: TGCGCCAGTCCACCGGGACAGGGTTTTTACACTGAAGCTTTCTTT

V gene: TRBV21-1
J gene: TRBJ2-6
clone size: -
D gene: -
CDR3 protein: CASETAPGSGANVLTF
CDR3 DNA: TGTGCCAGCGAAACAGCTCCAGGATCTGGGGCCAACGTCCTGACTTTC

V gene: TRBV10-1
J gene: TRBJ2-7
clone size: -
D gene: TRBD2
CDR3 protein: CASSDSGSSYEQYF
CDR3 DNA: TGCGCCAGCAGTGACAGCGGGAGCTCCTACGAGCAGTACTTC

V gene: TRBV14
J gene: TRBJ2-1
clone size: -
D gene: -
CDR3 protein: CASSTGSRNEQFF
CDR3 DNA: TGTGCCAGCAGCACTGGGTCGCGCAATGAGCAGTTCTTC

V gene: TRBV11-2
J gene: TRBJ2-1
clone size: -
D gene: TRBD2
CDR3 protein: CASSSGLAGSPSSYNEQFF
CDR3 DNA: TGTGCCAGCAGCTCCGGACTAGCGGGAAGCCCGAGCTCCTACAATGAGCAGTTCTTC

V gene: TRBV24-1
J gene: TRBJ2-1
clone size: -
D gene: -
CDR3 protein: CATSRESSYNEQFF
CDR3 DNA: TGTGCCACCAGTCGAGAGAGCTCCTACAATGAGCAGTTCTTC